What follows are 7 T cell receptor beta chains derived from one specimen sequenced in a study of cytomegalovirus exposure and HLA in healthy donors. Sequencing used immunoSEQ multiplex PCR; TCRdb keeps in-frame clones, though not all of them. This sample has roughly 120,000 clones; approximately 89% occur once, and the top ten carry 1.5% to 2%. The sample comprised PBMCs. The receptors were sampled from a young man in good health and CMV-seronegative.

The CDR3, as DNA: TGTGCCAGCAGCCTTACCGGGACAGGCGAGACCCAGTACTTC. As protein: CASSLTGTGETQYF. The chain couples TRBV7-9 to TRBJ2-5, with 8 bases lining up with TRBD1. The CDR3 has 14 amino acids. V lost 5 bases and J lost 5; bases outside the gene matches: 7. The germline V gene has CDR1 SEHNR and CDR2 FQNEAQ (reference sequence).

The chain is built from TRBV6-4 and TRBJ1-1; TRBD1 matches at 9 bases. CDR1 MRHNA and CDR2 SNTAGT come from the germline V gene. The CDR3 spans 14 residues. The ends lost 6 bases at V and 1 base at J; junction bases unmatched: 3. CDR3 DNA: TGTGCCAGCAGCCCGGGACAGGGGAACACTGAAGCTTTCTTT. As protein: CASSPGQGNTEAFF.

The chain is built from TRBV29-1 and TRBJ2-5; perhaps TRBD2 as D (5 bases). CDR3 size: 10 residues. Trimming removed 7 bases at V and 5 bases at J, with 8 bases between. From germline, CDR1 is SQVTM and CDR2 ANQGSEA. The CDR3 DNA is TGCAGCGGGGGAGATGAGACCCAGTACTTC. Translating it yields CSGGDETQYF.

Written as DNA, the CDR3 is TGTGCCTGGAGTGTAGCTAGCACCGGGGAGCTGTTTTTT. It specifies CAWSVASTGELFF. V is TRBV30 and J is TRBJ2-2; D unresolved. Trimming took off 0 bases at V and 4 bases at J, with 6 bases between the two ends. The length of the CDR3 is 13 residues. CDR1 is GTSNPN and CDR2 is SVGIG in the germline V gene (reference sequence). Drawing the rest from reference TRBV30 and TRBJ2-2, the complete variable domain is SQTIHQWPATLVQPVGSPLSLECTVEGTSNPNLYWYRQAAGRGLQLLFYSVGIGQISSEVPQNLSASRPQDRQFILSSKKLLLSDSGFYLCAWSVASTGELFFGEGSRLTVL.

The V gene is TRBV29-1, the J gene TRBJ1-1; a weak D match, TRBD1 (5 bases). From germline, CDR1 is SQVTM and CDR2 ANQGSEA. V lost 4 bases to trimming and J lost 0 bases, with 12 bases between them. CDR3 length equals 14 residues. The CDR3 bases are TGCAGCGTTGGACAGCTAAACATGAACACTGAAGCTTTCTTT. Protein product: CSVGQLNMNTEAFF.

The CDR3 DNA reads TGCGCCAGCAGCTTGCTTCAGGATTCAGGTGGGCAGTTCTTC. Protein product: CASSLLQDSGGQFF. The rearrangement joins TRBV5-1 to TRBJ2-1, with D unresolved. The CDR3 length is 14 residues. With 1 base removed from V and 12 bases from J, the gap between germline ends came to 17 bases. The germline CDR1 and CDR2 sequences are SGHRS and YFSETQ.

The chain has TRBV4-3 and TRBJ2-7, with 8 bases identical to TRBD1. Losses at the gene ends were 3 bases for V and 6 bases for J; bases not matched to a gene: 7. The V gene's germline CDR1 is LGHNA and CDR2 YSLEER. The CDR3 is made up of 14 amino acids. The DNA for the CDR3 is TGCGCCAGCAGCCACGAGACAGGGGTTCGCGAGCAGTACTTC. Protein product: CASSHETGVREQYF.